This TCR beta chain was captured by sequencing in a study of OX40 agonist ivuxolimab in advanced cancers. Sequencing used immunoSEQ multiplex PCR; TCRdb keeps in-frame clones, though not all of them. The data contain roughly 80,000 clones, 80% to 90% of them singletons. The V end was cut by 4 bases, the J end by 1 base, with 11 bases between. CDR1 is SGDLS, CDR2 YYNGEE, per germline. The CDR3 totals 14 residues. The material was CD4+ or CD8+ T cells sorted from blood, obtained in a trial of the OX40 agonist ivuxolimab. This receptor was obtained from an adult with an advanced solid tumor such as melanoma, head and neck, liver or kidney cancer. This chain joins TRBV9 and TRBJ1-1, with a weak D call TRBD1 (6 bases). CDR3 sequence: CASSPGTQNTEAFF. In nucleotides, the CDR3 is TGTGCCAGCAGCCCGGGGACACAGAACACTGAAGCTTTCTTT.